The sequence of this T cell receptor beta chain was determined in a study of regulatory T cells in long-lasting Graves disease. Whole-study findings and limits: Analysis covered peripheral blood alone, not thyroid tissue.

This clonotype has at least ten counts. The antigen is undetermined. Arm-PCR of CDR3 regions and iRepertoire HTBI primers were the basis on which TCR beta libraries were built. Per the original data handling: Segment identification across samples yielded 60 or so TRBV and 12 to 15 TRBJ segments. TCRdb redid the calling of the multiplex PCR reads with MiXCR, one entry per CDR3 protein. The V and J calls were not made by the authors but by TCRdb's processing. The data show a few hundred thousand distinct CDR3 sequences, 15% to 20% seen once. Time point defined: newly diagnosed GD, antithyroid drugs for less than 3 months. Scientists built the TCR library using RNA that was extracted from PBMCs. The CDR3 spans 14 residues. V was cut by 3 bases and J by 3 bases, with 11 bases left in between.

The sequencing here drew on peripheral blood mononuclear cells (PBMCs), taken at new diagnosis, from a patient treated with antithyroid drugs. This clonotype was sampled from a female donor with Graves disease. This chain uses TRBV12-3 or TRBV12-4 with TRBJ1-1; D is unclear. Written as DNA, the CDR3 is TGTGCCAGCAGTTTGGAGGTAGGCTACACTGAAGCTTTCTTT. Translated, it gives CASSLEVGYTEAFF.